This T cell receptor beta chain was identified in a study of blood T cell repertoires in COVID-19. The overall study: Acute-phase and convalescent COVID-19 samples originated in the United States, Italy and Spain. From T cells, B-cell-depleted T cells, or PBMCs came the material, which was cDNA or gDNA.

In its sample, this clone was seen a few times. As originally analysed: Estimation of nucleated cell counts was performed using reference gene primer amplification. The method was immunoSEQ multiplex PCR; TCRdb's version includes in-frame clones alone and lacks a portion of them. V and J calls and clone size are copied from that table; D and trimming were computed from the DNA. The sample carries 70,000 or so clones, 76% recorded once. V dropped 4 bases and J dropped 7; count of bases not matched to a gene: 6. Germline CDR1 reads LGHDT; CDR2 reads YNNKEL (reference sequence). The CDR3 is 15 residues long. Enrollment of patients from Seattle took place during active infection, with longitudinal follow-up.

This sequence joins TRBV3-1 (or the pseudogene TRBV3-2) and TRBJ1-6; 8 nucleotides align to TRBD1. The material sequenced was peripheral blood. The clonotype was recovered from a man aged 60 to 75 with COVID-19, enrolled during active disease. The CDR3 bases are TGTGCCAGCAGCCCTCATACAGGGGGAAATTCACCCCTCCACTTT. Its protein product is CASSPHTGGNSPLHF.